One T cell receptor (beta chain) is described in this entry. No antigen is known for it. A much bigger clone sits one base away, suggesting this may be a read error. The data derive from a study of identical twins. Points from the study as a whole: Because invariant MAIT and iNKT cells could be present, zero-insertion analyses could be partly confounded. With abundant cord blood beta clonotypes, insertions were fewer; memory repertoires showed no such pattern.

In germline, CDR1 is MDHEN, CDR2 SYDVKM. The CDR3 spans 15 residues. Addition of a universal primer site occurred through template switching, and cDNA carried unique molecular identifiers. TCRdb re-derived calls from the 5' RACE reads in MiXCR, one entry per CDR3 protein. The table lists about 280,000 distinct CDR3 sequences, roughly 8.6% of them singletons, with over 2% in the top ten. All donors comprised healthy Caucasians. These data also featured in a second study, about yellow fever vaccine responses in identical twins.

The clonotype comes from a woman between 18 and 30 years old in good health. Sequencing was carried out using memory (CD45RO+) T cells sorted from blood. This chain links TRBV28 with TRBJ2-2; D uncertain. The CDR3 protein is CASSLSMHNTRELFF. The CDR3 DNA follows: TGTGCCAGCAGTTTATCGATGCATAACACCCGGGAGCTGTTTTTT.